A single sample gave rise to the 20 T cell receptor beta chains below, sequenced in a study of memory CD4+ T cells and cytomegalovirus serostatus. Single viable CD3+CD4+CD8-CD45RO+ cells were sorted as the memory CD4+ T cells. Some clones are missing from TCRdb's copy, which holds only in-frame ones; the method was immunoSEQ multiplex PCR. In the table there are 55,000 to 65,000 clones, roughly 84% of which are singletons. The material sequenced was memory CD4+ T cells from blood. The origin of the receptors is an adult in good health and CMV-seronegative. Some clones in this sample may be carry-over from other donors' samples.

The chain joins TRBV28 to TRBJ1-2; D is perhaps TRBD1 (5 bases). CDR1 MDHEN and CDR2 SYDVKM come from the germline V gene. V dropped 3 bases and J dropped 8 bases, with 13 bases sitting between them. The CDR3 is made up of 13 amino acids. CDR3 nucleotides: TGTGCCAGCAGTTTCGGCAGGGTGGACGGCTACACCTTC. It codes for CASSFGRVDGYTF.

This clone was seen a handful of times. V and J are TRBV18 and TRBJ2-7; 16 bases are shared with TRBD2. Germline trimming cut 3 bases from V and 3 bases from J; bases unmatched to any gene: 8. CDR1 KGHSH and CDR2 LQKENI come from the germline V gene. The CDR3 contains 18 residues. CDR3 sequence: CASSPGLAGGPEGYEQYF. DNA for the CDR3: TGTGCCAGCTCACCGGGACTAGCGGGAGGGCCAGAAGGCTACGAGCAGTACTTC.

The chain is built from TRBV28 and TRBJ1-1; the D gene is possibly TRBD1 (6 bases). This CDR3 is built from 15 residues. V was pared by 7 bases and J by 7 bases, with 22 bases between. CDR1 MDHEN and CDR2 SYDVKM come from the germline V gene. The CDR3 protein is CASTLEAAGAGEAFF. CDR3 in DNA: TGTGCCAGCACTCTGGAGGCGGCGGGGGCAGGTGAAGCTTTCTTT.

The chain joins TRBV30 to TRBJ2-5; tentatively, D is TRBD1 or TRBD2 (5 bases each). This CDR3 is built from 13 residues. Germline values: CDR1 GTSNPN, CDR2 SVGIG (reference sequence). Trimming took off 4 bases at V and 9 bases at J, with 18 bases between the two ends. The CDR3 reads CAWTFGTKMAQYF. The CDR3 nucleotides are TGTGCCTGGACCTTTGGGACGAAAATGGCCCAGTACTTC.

V is TRBV28 and J is TRBJ1-5, with D possibly being TRBD1 (6 bases). The CDR3 runs 14 residues. Germline-derived CDR1 and CDR2 are MDHEN and SYDVKM. V gave up 7 bases and J gave up 3 bases, with 13 bases separating them. The CDR3 nucleotides read TGTGCCAGCACTCCAGGGGTCAACAATCAGCCCCAGCATTTT. This codes for CASTPGVNNQPQHF.

This chain links TRBV4-1 with TRBJ2-4; a possible D gene is TRBD1 (6 bases). Deletions cut 1 base from V and 9 bases from J, with 16 bases between. CDR3 length equals 15 residues. CDR1 is MGHRA, CDR2 YSYEKL, per germline. CDR3 coding DNA: TGCGCCAGCAGCCAAGTATCCCAGGGGAATGGCATTCAGTACTTC. Its protein product is CASSQVSQGNGIQYF.

The chain recombines TRBV5-4 with TRBJ1-2; maybe TRBD1 (5 bases). Germline CDR1 is SGHNT and CDR2 is YYREEE (reference sequence). This CDR3 is built from 15 residues. With 0 bases removed from V and 4 bases from J, the gap between germline ends came to 13 bases. The CDR3 DNA reads as TGTGCCAGCAGCTTGGGGGGCCCCAATCTCTATGGCTACACCTTC. Its protein product is CASSLGGPNLYGYTF.

This chain uses TRBV18 with TRBJ2-5; D unclear. The CDR3 is made up of 16 amino acids. Germline CDR1 KGHSH, CDR2 LQKENI. V lost 3 bases, J lost 1 base, and 15 bases lay in between. CDR3 nucleotides: TGTGCCAGCTCACCGGCCTCCAATAGGGCCCAAGAGACCCAGTACTTC. This encodes CASSPASNRAQETQYF.

This chain connects TRBV7-8 to TRBJ1-2; weak D call: TRBD1 (5 bases). This CDR3 is 13 amino acids long. From germline, CDR1 is SGHVS and CDR2 FQNEAQ. V shed 4 bases and J shed 7 bases, with 13 bases lying between them. For the CDR3, the DNA is TGTGCCAGCAGCTCGAGAGGGGTAGGTGGCTACACCTTC. Amino acids: CASSSRGVGGYTF. The full variable domain, with the rest looked up from reference TRBV7-8 and TRBJ1-2, is GAGVSQSPRYKVAKRGQDVALRCDPISGHVSLFWYQQALGQGPEFLTYFQNEAQLDKSGLPSDRFFAERPEGSVSTLKIQRTQQEDSAVYLCASSSRGVGGYTFGSGTRLTVV.

The DNA of the CDR3 is TGTGCCAGCAGCTTGAGGGGCCGCTCTGGGGCCAACGTCCTGACTTTC. This encodes CASSLRGRSGANVLTF. The chain recombines TRBV5-4 with TRBJ2-6, with D possibly being TRBD1 (5 bases). The germline V gene has CDR1 SGHNT and CDR2 YYREEE (reference sequence). There are 16 residues in the CDR3. V lost 1 base and J lost 0, with 8 bases in between.

The J gene is TRBJ1-2, the V gene TRBV10-3; D is uncertain. Per germline, CDR1 ENHRY and CDR2 SYGVKD. V lost 8 bases and J lost 6, with 7 bases in between. The CDR3 is 10 amino acids. CDR3 nucleotide sequence: TGTGCCATCGGGCCAAATGGCTACACCTTC. Encoded protein: CAIGPNGYTF.

The chain joins TRBV5-4 to TRBJ2-4; 8 positions match TRBD2. The CDR3 is 15 residues long. V dropped 0 bases and J dropped 15; count of bases not matched to a gene: 14. The germline CDR1 and CDR2 sequences are SGHNT and YYREEE (reference sequence). This CDR3 reads CASSLAGLDVGGRYF. The CDR3 bases are TGTGCCAGCAGCTTGGCGGGACTAGACGTCGGAGGGAGGTACTTC.

As to this clone: Within the sample, other DNA sequences also encode this same CDR3. The chain combines TRBV14 with TRBJ2-5, with D possibly TRBD2 on 6 matching bases. The V gene lost 4 bases and the J gene lost 5 bases, with 14 bases spanning the gap. The length of the CDR3 is 14 residues. Per the germline V gene, CDR1 is SGHDN and CDR2 is FVKESK. The DNA for the CDR3 is TGTGCCAGCAGCCTGGGACTCCCCCCCGAGACCCAGTACTTC. This codes for CASSLGLPPETQYF.

The V gene is TRBV20-1, the J gene TRBJ2-1; D is ambiguous. V was pared by 6 bases and J by 6 bases, with 9 bases between. Germline V lookup: CDR1 DFQATT, CDR2 SNEGSKA (reference sequence). The CDR3 is 11 amino acids. DNA of the CDR3: TGCAGTGCCCCGGATTTCAATGAGCAGTTCTTC. This sequence encodes CSAPDFNEQFF.

The genes are TRBV9 and TRBJ2-1, with 10 nucleotides matching TRBD2. There are 15 residues in the CDR3. Looked up from germline, CDR1 is SGDLS and CDR2 is YYNGEE. The V gene end was trimmed by 0 bases and the J gene end by 9 bases; junction bases not matched to a gene: 6. CDR3 region: CASSVGPLAGVEQFF. CDR3 nucleotides: TGTGCCAGCAGCGTAGGGCCCCTAGCGGGAGTTGAGCAGTTCTTC. The complete variable domain, with remaining parts taken from reference TRBV9 and TRBJ2-1, reads DSGVTQTPKHLITATGQRVTLRCSPRSGDLSVYWYQQSLDQGLQFLIQYYNGEERAKGNILERFSAQQFPDLHSELNLSSLELGDSALYFCASSVGPLAGVEQFFGPGTRLTVL.

In its sample, this clone was seen once. V usage is TRBV28 and J usage is TRBJ1-2, with TRBD1 as a possible D gene (6 bases). Germline CDR1 MDHEN, CDR2 SYDVKM. Trimming pared 6 bases from V and 2 bases from J, leaving 13 bases between. The CDR3 consists of 14 residues. CDR3 sequence (DNA): TGTGCCAGCAGACCGACCGGGACAAACTATGGCTACACCTTC. Translation gives CASRPTGTNYGYTF.

The CDR3 spells CSVSGARGADQPQHF. As DNA, the CDR3 is TGCAGCGTTTCTGGGGCACGGGGCGCGGATCAGCCCCAGCATTTT. The rearrangement joins TRBV29-1 to TRBJ1-5, with a weak D call TRBD1 (5 bases). The ends were cut back, 5 bases at V and 5 bases at J, with 19 bases in the middle. Looked up from germline, CDR1 is SQVTM and CDR2 is ANQGSEA. This CDR3 has 15 amino acids. Full variable domain (outside the CDR3, taken from reference TRBV29-1 and TRBJ1-5): SAVISQKPSRDICQRGTSLTIQCQVDSQVTMMFWYRQQPGQSLTLIATANQGSEATYESGFVIDKFPISRPNLTFSTLTVSNMSPEDSSIYLCSVSGARGADQPQHFGDGTRLSIL.

This clone was counted once. V is TRBV4-2 and J is TRBJ1-2; D is possibly TRBD1 (6 bases). CDR1 and CDR2 (germline): LGHNA, YNFKEQ. The CDR3 has 15 amino acids. The V end was cut by 3 bases, the J end by 2 bases, with 13 bases between. CDR3 residues: CASSQGDTGNYGYTF. CDR3 DNA sequence: TGTGCCAGCAGCCAGGGCGACACAGGGAACTATGGCTACACCTTC.

This chain uses TRBV5-4 with TRBJ2-3, with TRBD2 as a possible D gene (5 bases). V lost 4 bases and J lost 5, with 11 bases in between. Germline-derived CDR1 and CDR2 are SGHNT and YYREEE (reference sequence). This CDR3 is built from 13 residues. The CDR3 loop reads CASSLRGGDTQYF. The CDR3 nucleotides read TGTGCCAGCAGCCTCCGGGGTGGAGATACGCAGTATTTT.

This chain connects TRBV19 to TRBJ2-5, with TRBD1 matching 7 bases. Looked up from germline, CDR1 is LNHDA and CDR2 is SQIVND (reference sequence). The CDR3 runs 13 residues. With V trimmed by 5 bases and J by 1 base, 1 base remained unmatched. CDR3 bases: TGTGCCAGTAGTGGGACAGCCCAAGAGACCCAGTACTTC. Translated, it gives CASSGTAQETQYF.